This T cell receptor (beta chain) was recorded in a study of T-cell memory formation after mild COVID-19. Study-wide findings and caveats: From day 15 to 85, contracting clones were balanced between CD4 and CD8, whereas later expanders leaned toward CD4+.

This clonotype has more than one count but fewer than ten. Its antigen is currently unknown. V was trimmed by 3 bases and J by 4 bases, leaving 10 bases between them. The CDR3 spans 13 residues. Germline V CDR1 and CDR2: DFQATT, SNEGSKA (reference sequence). Via MiXCR, TCRdb re-called the 5' RACE reads, giving one row per CDR3 protein. This sample yields under 250,000 distinct CDR3 sequences, of which approximately 15% are seen a single time; less than 2.5% belongs to the top ten. The V gene is TRBV20-1, the J gene TRBJ1-3, with D hard to call. The sequencing input was PBMCs or a T cell subset sorted from them (not recorded which). The receptor comes from an adult woman who had mild COVID-19 (a few samples of this study predate the infection). Cell type and time point are not known. The CDR3 nucleotides read TGCAGTGCTAGTAGGGTGGACGGAAACACCATATATTTT. Protein sequence: CSASRVDGNTIYF.